This is a list of T cell receptor beta chains from one sample in a study of CD8+ T cells in alopecia areata. Assay: immunoSEQ multiplex PCR; the TCRdb copy retains only in-frame clones and omits some. The repertoire consists of approximately 200,000 clones, with 58% occurring once and the leading ten covering about 5.5%. The sequencing used CD4+ T cells sorted from blood, collected at week 24, from a patient treated with tofacitinib. These receptor sequences come from a human donor with alopecia areata. Each CDR3 is given with its conserved first and last residue. Fields, in order: CDR3 protein, CDR3 DNA, J gene, clone size, V gene, D gene. D genes are given only for firm matches. Clone size is given for some rows only: seen once, a few or many times, or a class if the clone is expanded.

CSVSGHTEAFF	TGCAGTGTATCAGGGCACACTGAAGCTTTCTTT	TRBJ1-1	.	TRBV20-1	.
CSVAKDADSHRQYF	TGCAGCGTAGCCAAGGACGCGGATTCCCATCGGCAGTACTTC	TRBJ2-7	few	TRBV29-1	.
CASSHEGNSPLHF	TGCGCCAGCAGCCACGAGGGTAATTCACCCCTCCACTTT	TRBJ1-6	.	TRBV4-3	.
CASSVTGTAYNEQFF	TGTGCCAGCAGCGTAACCGGGACAGCCTACAATGAGCAGTTCTTC	TRBJ2-1	.	TRBV9	TRBD1
CASSLRLSVGETQYF	TGTGCCAGCAGCTTGAGACTCTCGGTCGGGGAGACCCAGTACTTC	TRBJ2-5	.	TRBV5-6	.
CASSQSIEGEQYF	TGCGCCAGCAGCCAATCGATCGAGGGCGAGCAGTACTTC	TRBJ2-7	few	TRBV5-1	.
CASSPRKFTLNTEAFF	TGTGCCAGCTCACCGAGGAAATTCACCCTGAACACTGAAGCTTTCTTT	TRBJ1-1	.	TRBV18	.
CATSGGFRDEQYF	TGTGCCACCTCAGGGGGGTTCAGGGACGAGCAGTACTTC	TRBJ2-7	.	TRBV6-1	.
CATSRDRGTDTQYF	TGTGCCACCAGCAGAGATCGGGGAACAGATACGCAGTATTTT	TRBJ2-3	.	TRBV15	.
CASSGERGNYGYTF	TGTGCCAGCAGTGGGGAAAGGGGTAACTATGGCTACACCTTC	TRBJ1-2	.	TRBV2	.
CASTLTSATDTQYF	TGTGCCAGTACCCTGACTAGCGCCACAGATACGCAGTATTTT	TRBJ2-3	.	TRBV19	TRBD2
CSVVLEETQYF	TGCAGCGTTGTTCTGGAAGAGACCCAGTACTTC	TRBJ2-5	.	TRBV29-1	.
CSVVTGDQPQHF	TGCAGCGTTGTGACAGGGGATCAGCCCCAGCATTTT	TRBJ1-5	.	TRBV29-1	TRBD1
CASSMMDRAYEQYF	TGTGCCAGCAGCATGATGGACAGGGCCTACGAGCAGTACTTC	TRBJ2-7	.	TRBV7-9	TRBD1
CASSALTGINQPQHF	TGTGCCAGTAGTGCTTTAACAGGGATAAATCAGCCCCAGCATTTT	TRBJ1-5	.	TRBV19	.
CASRSRDRAGEQYF	TGTGCCAGCAGGTCCCGGGACAGAGCTGGGGAGCAGTACTTC	TRBJ2-7	.	TRBV6-6	TRBD1
CSGLLAGGREQFF	TGCAGCGGCCTACTAGCGGGAGGTCGTGAGCAGTTCTTC	TRBJ2-1	.	TRBV29-1	TRBD2
CASSQTGLARSSTDTQYF	TGTGCCAGCAGCCAAACGGGACTAGCGCGATCTAGCACAGATACGCAGTATTTT	TRBJ2-3	.	TRBV27	TRBD2
CSVEGTGGTEAFF	TGCAGCGTTGAGGGGACAGGGGGCACTGAAGCTTTCTTT	TRBJ1-1	.	TRBV29-1	TRBD1
CASSLWGVVNQPQHF	TGTGCCAGCAGTTTATGGGGAGTGGTAAACCAGCCCCAGCATTTT	TRBJ1-5	.	TRBV27	.
CASSADSNQPQHF	TGTGCCAGCAGCGCGGATAGCAATCAGCCCCAGCATTTT	TRBJ1-5	.	TRBV9	.
CASSSGVSYEQYF	TGTGCCAGCAGCTCTGGGGTTTCCTACGAGCAGTACTTC	TRBJ2-7	few	TRBV7-2	.
CASSLGPTATEAFF	TGCGCCAGCAGCTTGGGCCCCACAGCTACTGAAGCTTTCTTT	TRBJ1-1	.	TRBV5-1	.
CATSRSGTSAGEQFF	TGTGCCACCAGCAGATCCGGGACTAGCGCCGGTGAGCAGTTCTTC	TRBJ2-1	.	TRBV15	TRBD2
CASSLFLDTQYF	TGTGCCAGCAGCTTGTTCCTGGATACGCAGTATTTT	TRBJ2-3	.	TRBV7-9	.
CASSLINTYNEQFF	TGTGCCAGCAGCTTGATCAACACTTACAATGAGCAGTTCTTC	TRBJ2-1	.	TRBV5-6	.
CASSHRDRGRRDIQYF	TGTGCCAGCAGCCACCGGGACAGGGGGCGCCGGGACATTCAGTACTTC	TRBJ2-4	few	TRBV5-8	TRBD1
CAWTSGSTDTQYF	TGTGCCTGGACTAGCGGTAGCACAGATACGCAGTATTTT	TRBJ2-3	once	TRBV30	TRBD2
CASSSSWTAQYQPQHF	TGTGCCAGCAGTTCATCTTGGACAGCCCAGTATCAGCCCCAGCATTTT	TRBJ1-5	.	TRBV27	.
CSVALRRGLYNEQFF	TGCAGCGTTGCTCTTCGCAGGGGACTTTACAATGAGCAGTTCTTC	TRBJ2-1	.	TRBV29-1	.
CSVEDPGPALETQYF	TGCAGCGTTGAAGATCCGGGACCAGCGCTGGAGACCCAGTACTTC	TRBJ2-5	.	TRBV29-1	.
CASTRRRLAGGTNTGELFF	TGTGCCAGCACCAGAAGAAGACTAGCGGGAGGGACGAACACCGGGGAGCTGTTTTTT	TRBJ2-2	.	TRBV7-2	TRBD2
CASARNRASGANVLTF	TGTGCCAGCGCAAGAAACAGGGCGTCTGGGGCCAACGTCCTGACTTTC	TRBJ2-6	.	TRBV25-1	.
CASSQGAGETQYF	TGCGCCAGCAGCCAGGGGGCAGGAGAGACCCAGTACTTC	TRBJ2-5	.	TRBV4-3	.
CSGSDRVASGELFF	TGCAGCGGTTCCGACAGGGTAGCCAGCGGGGAGCTGTTTTTT	TRBJ2-2	few	TRBV29-1	TRBD1
CASSPGTSSYEQYF	TGTGCCAGCAGCCCCGGGACTAGCTCCTACGAGCAGTACTTC	TRBJ2-7	many	TRBV28	TRBD2
CASGLGLGDADTQYF	TGTGCTAGTGGGCTGGGACTAGGGGACGCAGATACGCAGTATTTT	TRBJ2-3	.	TRBV12-5	TRBD2
CIGSRGYGYTF	TGCATCGGGTCCAGGGGCTATGGCTACACCTTC	TRBJ1-2	.	TRBV20-1	.
CASSLAGGARNEQFF	TGCGCCAGCAGCTTGGCGGGGGGAGCGCGCAATGAGCAGTTCTTC	TRBJ2-1	.	TRBV5-1	TRBD2
CSALGEAFF	TGCAGTGCTCTCGGTGAAGCTTTCTTT	TRBJ1-1	.	TRBV20-1	.
CASSSDGQSQPQHF	TGCGCCAGCAGCTCTGATGGACAGTCCCAGCCCCAGCATTTT	TRBJ1-5	few	TRBV5-1	.
CASSMYEETQYF	TGTGCCAGTAGTATGTACGAAGAGACCCAGTACTTC	TRBJ2-5	few	TRBV19	.
CASSPHGDTQYF	TGTGCCAGCAGCCCACATGGGGATACGCAGTATTTT	TRBJ2-3	.	TRBV7-8	.
CASSLRTGGEEPQHF	TGCGCCAGCAGCTTGCGAACAGGGGGTGAGGAGCCCCAGCATTTT	TRBJ1-5	few	TRBV5-1	TRBD1
CASSPRERSPLHF	TGTGCCAGCAGCCCCCGAGAACGATCACCCCTCCACTTT	TRBJ1-6	.	TRBV27	.
CASSTGQGNQPQHF	TGTGCCAGCTCCACGGGACAGGGCAATCAGCCCCAGCATTTT	TRBJ1-5	.	TRBV18	TRBD1
CASSLDSTNYGYTF	TGCGCCAGCAGCCTGGACAGCACCAACTATGGCTACACCTTC	TRBJ1-2	.	TRBV5-1	.
CAWEPGDFNYGYTF	TGTGCCTGGGAACCAGGGGATTTTAACTATGGCTACACCTTC	TRBJ1-2	few	TRBV30	.
CAIRDSGKNNEQFF	TGTGCCATCAGAGATAGCGGGAAGAACAATGAGCAGTTCTTC	TRBJ2-1	.	TRBV10-3	TRBD2
CASSLFSSAGGLHEQYF	TGTGCCAGCAGTTTATTTTCCTCAGCGGGGGGGCTCCACGAGCAGTACTTC	TRBJ2-7	.	TRBV27	TRBD2
CASSDGTAQETQYF	TGCGCCAGCAGCGACGGGACAGCCCAAGAGACCCAGTACTTC	TRBJ2-5	few	TRBV5-1	TRBD1
CASSLNVEDTQYF	TGTGCCAGCAGCTTAAACGTAGAAGATACGCAGTATTTT	TRBJ2-3	few	TRBV7-2	.
CASSLDGGSYEQYF	TGCGCCAGCAGCTTGGACGGGGGTTCCTACGAGCAGTACTTC	TRBJ2-7	.	TRBV5-1	.
CATSRETDSSGYTF	TGTGCCACCAGCAGAGAGACAGACAGCTCTGGCTACACCTTC	TRBJ1-2	.	TRBV15	.